Included here is one TCR beta chain sequence, with context. The data belong to a study of blood T cell repertoires in COVID-19. Study background: The United States, Italy and Spain were the sources of the acute and convalescent COVID-19 samples.

It was during active infection that Seattle patients were enrolled and then longitudinally followed. Per the original data handling: Researchers report that nucleated cell counts were estimated from reference gene primer amplification. The protocol was immunoSEQ multiplex PCR, while the TCRdb copy is restricted to in-frame clones and leaves out a portion. That table furnishes V, J and clone size, whereas the DNA furnished D and trimming. The table lists approximately 150,000 clones, around 90% of them singletons. Deletions cut 5 bases from V and 5 bases from J, with 6 bases between. The CDR3 covers 11 residues. Germline-derived CDR1 and CDR2 are SGHAT and FQNNGV.

The chain employs TRBV11-2 and TRBJ2-5; no firm D call. The sequenced sample consisted of peripheral blood. The sequence came from a woman of 80 years or more with COVID-19, enrolled during active disease. The DNA for the CDR3 is TGTGCCAGCAGCACCAGGGAGACCCAGTACTTC. It encodes CASSTRETQYF.